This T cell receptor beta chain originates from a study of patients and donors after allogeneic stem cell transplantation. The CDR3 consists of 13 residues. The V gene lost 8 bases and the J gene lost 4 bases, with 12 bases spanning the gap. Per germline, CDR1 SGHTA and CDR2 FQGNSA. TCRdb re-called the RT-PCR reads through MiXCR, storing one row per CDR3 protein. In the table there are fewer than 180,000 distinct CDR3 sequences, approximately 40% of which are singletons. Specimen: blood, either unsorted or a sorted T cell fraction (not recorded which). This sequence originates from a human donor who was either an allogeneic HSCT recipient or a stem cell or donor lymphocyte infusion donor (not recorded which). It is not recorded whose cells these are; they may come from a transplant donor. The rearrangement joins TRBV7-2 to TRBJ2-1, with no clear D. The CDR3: CASVGQPYNEQFF. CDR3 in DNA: TGTGCCAGCGTGGGCCAGCCATACAATGAGCAGTTCTTC.